This T cell receptor (beta chain) came from a study of cytomegalovirus exposure and HLA in healthy donors listed by TCRdb under 2017. In terms of the full investigation: In an earlier analysis of around 540 of the donors, 250 to 350 Gb of sequence data and some 100 million unique TCR beta sequences from 180 million or so T cells were reported. Every discovery cohort repertoire had been produced on one sequencing platform. Roughly five DR-DQ haplotypes were handled as single units for association and clustering because linkage in the cohort was strong. The study used immunosequencing to profile the T cell repertoires of about 670 subjects and linked those repertoires to cytomegalovirus serostatus. Donor age, sex, ethnicity and CMV serostatus were collected together with the repertoire data. In a later analysis, previously published TCR beta repertoires from more than 500 donors were re-analyzed and high-resolution HLA genotyping was added so that TCR occurrence patterns could be studied. Of the approximately 370 genotyped donors, 75% to 85% were placed in the genetic ancestry cluster associated with self-reported Caucasian donors. The aim of the study was to test whether cataloging public T cell receptors could identify signatures of past pathogen exposure. To predict cytomegalovirus infection status, the study brought together high-throughput TCR immunosequencing, statistical association of individual TCRs with disease status, and machine learning. An earlier analysis of around 580 of the donors used high-throughput TCR beta sequencing to judge whether each TCR beta V gene segment behaved as functional or pseudogenic. A later genetic analysis used genome-wide SNP genotypes for 398 of the 666 donors, treating that subset as a discovery cohort. An early release covering just under 650 HLA-typed donors comprised about 320 gigabases of sequencing data and around 86 million unique TCR sequences. The later analysis used no new phenotypic data to find candidate immune exposures, relying instead on TCR beta sequences and their occurrence across donors. HLA typing covered class I and class II loci at four-digit resolution. Along with the roughly 670-subject first cohort, a separate validation cohort of some 130 different subjects was used. Typing coverage differed by locus: A, B, C, DRB1 and DQB1 were typed in roughly 620-630 donors, DQA1 in about 500, DPA1 in roughly 590, and DPB1 in 472. Among about 400 genotyped donors of the cohort, an average of roughly 230,000 unique TCR beta nucleotide sequences was sequenced per donor, of which roughly 18% were non-productive.

Broad study findings and their caveats: A later genetic analysis reported fewer N-insertions in productive TCRs among donors in an Asian-associated ancestry cluster than the roughly 700-donor mean. The cohort was sequenced for TCR beta chains only, and without alpha or paired-chain data the features that could be detected were limited. Because HLA typing was unavailable for some donors at each locus, only the typed subset was used in association tests. Presence/absence analyses assumed roughly uniform sequencing depth across donors, an assumption that may not hold. A further reported finding was that TCR beta sequences accurately predicted the HLA-A and HLA-B alleles for most subjects in the first cohort. Assigning TCR associations to individual alleles was difficult when HLA alleles, especially DR and DQ, strongly co-occurred. A later genetic analysis associated a missense DCLRE1C variant with V-gene and J-gene trimming of TCR beta chains, and an independent cohort replicated the association. In the study, 150 to 200 TCR beta chains were listed as associated with cytomegalovirus. It was suggested by the authors that the approach could potentially be generalized to other disease states and immunological phenotypes. Some 16 rarely observed V segments, including chromosome 9 orphons, were excluded from the earlier analysis of a few hundred of the donors because counts were too low. While some public TCRs were present in many individuals, most TCR sequences turned up only very rarely across donors. A later analysis associated around 16,000 TCR beta sequences with specific HLA alleles at a false discovery rate of 0.05. The classifier was reported to diagnose cytomegalovirus status with high specificity and sensitivity in both the original and validation cohorts. CMV serostatus was the only immune exposure information available for the cohort. A later analysis found that HLA-associated TCR beta chains were more clonally expanded and had lower generation probabilities than equally common non-associated chains. A few of the identified cytomegalovirus-associated TCR beta chains were confirmed in vitro to be specific for cytomegalovirus antigens. Most CMV-associated TCR beta chains appeared to be HLA-restricted in a later analysis, and the HLA associations seemed to be driven largely by CMV exposure. In a later analysis, several top co-occurrence clusters were reported to appear linked to parvovirus B19, influenza, CMV and Epstein-Barr virus. In an earlier analysis of some 540 of the donors, most TCR beta V segments appeared in productive rearrangements about 90% or about 30% of the time, broadly matching IMGT annotations. In a later analysis, TCR association rates were found to vary across HLA loci, with the most associated TCRs seen for DRB1 alleles and the fewest for HLA-C alleles. A group of highly shared sequence variants was considered likely to be a technical artifact of the sequencing pipeline. Correlated functional status among segregating V segments might be attributable to linkage disequilibrium, but an unknown experimental factor could not be ruled out.

This clone was counted only a few times. The antigen this receptor binds is unknown. Base qualities were left out, and no much larger clone turns up one base away. Preparation of the library involved the immunoSEQ multiplex PCR assay. For the multiplex PCR, a mixture combining 60 forward primers for TCR Vbeta segments and 13 reverse primers for TCR Jbeta segments was used. Amplification of the CDR3 region of rearranged TCR beta genes was performed with a multiplex PCR assay on genomic DNA. On the Illumina HiSeq System, the amplified TCR beta libraries were sequenced as 87-base-pair reads. In the original analysis: Across the 600 to 700 repertoires, a later analysis counted approximately 83 million unique TCR beta chains, roughly 11 million of which were shared by at least two donors. Raw reads were error-corrected and collapsed into unique sequences by a nearest-neighbor algorithm in which closely related sequences were merged to remove PCR and sequencing errors. CDR3 sequences were aligned to IMGT reference sequences to assign V, D and J gene segments. For a sequence to be retained, a match of at least six nucleotides to both a V gene segment and a J gene segment was required. Rearrangements were classified as productive when the CDR3 lacked stop codons and remained in frame with V and J, and all other rearrangements were classified as non-productive. CDR3 was defined by IMGT convention, running from the second conserved V-encoded cysteine to the conserved J-encoded phenylalanine. The earlier analysis of about 570 of the donors excluded any sequence lacking an unambiguous match to a single V gene segment. In an earlier analysis of approximately 560 of the donors, a V segment was called functional when productive rearrangements were above 56.7%, and segregating when the standard deviation between donors exceeded 5%. A statistical classification framework was built to diagnose cytomegalovirus status from the catalog of TCR beta chain sequences. In a later analysis, V and J genes were assigned by comparing TCR nucleotide sequences against IMGT/GENE-DB human TR gene sequences. A later analysis assigned CDR3 sequences and most-parsimonious VDJ recombination scenarios with the TCRdist pipeline. A later analysis defined each TCR beta chain by its CDR3 amino acid sequence plus V-gene family, and excluded reads lacking a unique V-gene family. A later analysis removed several hundred highly shared, low-generation-probability nucleotide sequences to deal with suspected cross-contamination and a sequencing artifact. A later analysis calculated a clonal expansion index for each public chain from normalized within-repertoire ranks of inferred template counts. In a later analysis, generation probabilities were computed with a VDJ recombination model fitted to out-of-frame rearrangements, and the resulting probabilities were checked against IGoR. A later analysis scored TCR-TCR, TCR-HLA and TCR-CMV co-occurrence with hypergeometric tests, applying a repertoire-size bias correction to TCR pairs. A later analysis estimated false discovery rates by permuting HLA or CMV assignments 20 times. In a later analysis, co-occurring TCRs were grouped using DBSCAN, with TCRdist sequence similarity added in when clustering inside HLA-allele-positive subsets. For co-occurrence clustering, repertoires with fewer than 30,000 or more than 120,000 public chains were excluded, along with a handful of repertoires with anomalous nucleotide sharing. Drawn from immuneACCESS, this table holds only the in-frame rearrangements with V and J called that TCRdb kept. Clones are partly lost; checked studies trace under half to an unresolved V gene and leave the rest unexplained. The DNA was the basis for D and trimming; V, J and clone size are from that table. The sample table records fewer than 200,000 clones; around 80% of these occur just once. The ten largest clonotypes hold approximately 0.76% of the sample.

The cohort consisted of fewer than 700 healthy bone marrow donors. Cohort members were all nominally healthy when sampled, although unrecorded immune exposures were likely present. The donor tested CMV seronegative and was one of the 352 seronegative cohort members. A peripheral blood sample was collected from each donor, and TCR beta sequencing was performed on peripheral blood mononuclear cells. The Qiagen DNeasy Blood Extraction Kit was used to extract genomic DNA from the blood cell samples. The source is a female donor in good health and CMV-seronegative. The sample taken for sequencing was PBMCs.

The nucleotides read TGTGCCTGGAGTGTACTGACGGGTTCGACCGGGGAGCTGTTTTTT. This gives the protein CAWSVLTGSTGELFF. The chain couples TRBV30 to TRBJ2-2, with the D gene not clear enough to name. At the junction V is shortened by 0 bases and J by 5 bases, with 13 bases in between. CDR1 and CDR2 are drawn from the germline V gene (reference sequence): GTSNPN, SVGIG. The CDR3 contains 15 residues, cysteine and phenylalanine counted. Only the CDR3 part of the read is kept: 45 bases, read in frame from the first base. This CDR3, with the reference TRBV30 and TRBJ2-2 proteins standing in past its ends, gives the full variable domain SQTIHQWPATLVQPVGSPLSLECTVEGTSNPNLYWYRQAAGRGLQLLFYSVGIGQISSEVPQNLSASRPQDRQFILSSKKLLLSDSGFYLCAWSVLTGSTGELFFGEGSRLTVL.